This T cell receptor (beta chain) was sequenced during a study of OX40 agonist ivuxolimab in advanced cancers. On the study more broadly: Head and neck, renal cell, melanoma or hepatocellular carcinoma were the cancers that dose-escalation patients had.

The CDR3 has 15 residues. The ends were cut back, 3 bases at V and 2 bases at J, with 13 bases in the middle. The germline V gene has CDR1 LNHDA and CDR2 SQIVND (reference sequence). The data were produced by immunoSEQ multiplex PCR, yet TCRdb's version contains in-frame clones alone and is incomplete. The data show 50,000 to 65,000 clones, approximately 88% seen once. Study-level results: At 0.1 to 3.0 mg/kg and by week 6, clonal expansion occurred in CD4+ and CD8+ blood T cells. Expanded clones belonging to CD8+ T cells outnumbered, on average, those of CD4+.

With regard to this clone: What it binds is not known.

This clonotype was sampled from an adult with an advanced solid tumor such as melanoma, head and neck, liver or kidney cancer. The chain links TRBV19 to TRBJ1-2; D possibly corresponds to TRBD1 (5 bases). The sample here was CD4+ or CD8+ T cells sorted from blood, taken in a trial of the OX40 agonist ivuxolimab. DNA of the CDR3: TGTGCCAGTAGTATGGCCGGGGGGGTGAACTATGGCTACACCTTC. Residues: CASSMAGGVNYGYTF.